One and the same sample provided the 15 T cell receptor beta chains below, sequenced in a study of blood T cell repertoires in COVID-19. Sequencing was performed with immunoSEQ multiplex PCR; in TCRdb, only in-frame clones are kept and a portion is missing. The data show 490,000 or so clones, approximately 86% seen once. Sequenced: PBMCs or T cells enriched from blood (not recorded which). These receptors were obtained from a woman aged 55-70 years who had recovered from COVID-19.

The chain is built from TRBV7-8 and TRBJ1-1; maybe TRBD1 (5 bases). The CDR3 totals 15 residues. The V gene's germline CDR1 is SGHVS and CDR2 FQNEAQ. V shed 1 base and J shed 3 bases, with 12 bases lying between them. CDR3 nucleotide sequence: TGTGCCAGCAGCTTAGGGTCGGGGGGGGACACTGAAGCTTTCTTT. Encoded protein: CASSLGSGGDTEAFF.

V usage is TRBV7-6 and J usage is TRBJ2-7; TRBD1 matches at 8 bases. This CDR3 has 14 residues. The J segment lost 4 bases and the V segment lost 3 bases, leaving 5 bases of the junction unmatched. The germline gives CDR1 SGHVS, CDR2 FNYEAQ. CDR3 loop: CASSFYDRGYEQYF. In DNA form, the CDR3 reads TGTGCCAGCAGCTTTTACGACAGGGGATACGAGCAGTACTTC.

The rearrangement uses TRBV28 and TRBJ1-2, with D possibly TRBD1 on 6 matching bases. The length of the CDR3 is 15 residues. Trimming took off 6 bases at V and 1 base at J, with 15 bases between the two ends. Looked up from germline, CDR1 is MDHEN and CDR2 is SYDVKM. CDR3 nucleotide sequence: TGTGCCAGCAGGAATCCGGGACAACATAACTATGGCTACACCTTC. The encoded protein is CASRNPGQHNYGYTF.

V is TRBV4-2 and J is TRBJ2-5; 7 bases agree with TRBD1. The CDR3 spans 15 residues. Trimming took 3 bases from V and 0 from J; bases not matched to a gene: 4. Germline V gene lookup returns CDR1 LGHNA and CDR2 YNFKEQ. The CDR3 sequence is CASSQPDRDQETQYF. For the CDR3, the DNA is TGTGCCAGCAGCCAGCCAGACAGGGACCAAGAGACCCAGTACTTC.

This clone came up once. The genes are TRBV5-4 and TRBJ1-3; a possible D gene is TRBD1 (6 bases). V lost 4 bases to trimming and J lost 1 base, with 15 bases between them. This CDR3 is built from 16 residues. Germline loops: CDR1 SGHNT, CDR2 YYREEE (reference sequence). In nucleotides, the CDR3 is TGTGCCAGCAGCCGCCGGGACATAGTATCTGGAAACACCATATATTTT. The encoded protein is CASSRRDIVSGNTIYF.

The chain couples TRBV21-1 to TRBJ1-4; the table's D gene call, TRBD1, was not cross checked with the DNA. TRBV21-1 is reported as a pseudogene. The CDR3 runs 14 residues. CDR3 in DNA: TGTGCCAGCACAGGGGTTGCAACTAATGAAAAACTGTTTTTT. This codes for CASTGVATNEKLFF.

J is TRBJ1-2 and V is TRBV6-5; 7 nucleotides line up with TRBD1. The germline V gene has CDR1 MNHEY and CDR2 SVGAGI. CDR3 size: 14 residues. V lost 5 bases to trimming and J lost 2 bases; unmatched junction nucleotides: 5. CDR3 loop: CASSMGQRNYGYTF. The CDR3 DNA is TGTGCCAGCAGTATGGGACAGAGGAACTATGGCTACACCTTC.

The chain links TRBV10-1 to TRBJ2-3; weak D call: TRBD2 (7 bases). Trimming removed 4 bases at V and 4 bases at J, with 9 bases between. The CDR3 covers 13 residues. Looked up from germline, CDR1 is WNHNN and CDR2 is SYGVQD (reference sequence). CDR3 region: CASSAGGADTQYF. The CDR3 DNA reads TGCGCCAGCAGTGCGGGGGGCGCAGATACGCAGTATTTT.

The table lists this clone with a count of one. The rearrangement links TRBV25-1 to TRBJ1-1; no reliable D call. Per the germline V gene, CDR1 is MGHDK and CDR2 is SYGVNS. The V end was cut by 9 bases, the J end by 1 base, with 12 bases between. CDR3 length: 13 residues. The CDR3 spells CASQVTENTEAFF. The DNA for the CDR3 is TGTGCCAGTCAAGTAACAGAGAACACTGAAGCTTTCTTT.

A few counts support this clone. The genes are TRBV11-2 and TRBJ2-3; a possible D gene is TRBD2 (6 bases). The germline gives CDR1 SGHAT, CDR2 FQNNGV. This CDR3 region has 15 residues. V lost 5 bases and J 0 bases, leaving 12 bases between the germline ends. The CDR3, as DNA: TGTGCCAGCAGCGGACTTAGCGGAAGCACAGATACGCAGTATTTT. It specifies CASSGLSGSTDTQYF.

V is TRBV6-2 or TRBV6-3 and J is TRBJ2-3, with 7 positions matching TRBD2. The V and J ends lost 6 bases and 4 bases, in that order; junction bases with no gene match: 16. In germline, CDR1 is MNHEY, CDR2 SVGEGT. This CDR3 spans 17 amino acids. CDR3 DNA: TGTGCCAGCAGCCCTGGACGTGGACTAGGAGGATCAGATACGCAGTATTTT. This translates into CASSPGRGLGGSDTQYF.

The rearrangement joins TRBV4-1 to TRBJ2-5; D uncertain. The V end lost 0 bases, the J end lost 5 bases, and 10 bases lay between the germline ends. This CDR3 comprises 14 residues. Per germline, CDR1 MGHRA and CDR2 YSYEKL. The CDR3 spells CASSQDRYVETQYF. The CDR3 coding sequence is TGCGCCAGCAGCCAAGATCGCTACGTGGAGACCCAGTACTTC.

V gene TRBV24-1 combines with J gene TRBJ1-2, with 11 bases that match TRBD1. With 5 bases clipped from V and 2 bases from J, the junction kept 6 bases outside the gene matches. This CDR3 comprises 16 residues. CDR1 is KGHDR, CDR2 SFDVKD, per germline. The CDR3 loop is CATSGTGDRGNYGYTF. In DNA, the CDR3 is TGTGCCACCAGTGGGACAGGGGACAGGGGGAACTATGGCTACACCTTC.

CDR3 region: CSVRGGSGANVLTF. The CDR3, as DNA: TGCAGCGTGCGAGGAGGCTCTGGGGCCAACGTCCTGACTTTC. V is TRBV29-1 and J is TRBJ2-6; possible D gene TRBD2, 5 bases. Germline-derived CDR1 and CDR2 are SQVTM and ANQGSEA. The V and J ends lost 6 bases and 0 bases respectively, with 9 bases between them. The CDR3 loop spans 14 amino acids.

Remarks on this clone: The same CDR3 also results from other DNA sequences found in this sample. This rearrangement joins TRBV6-5 to TRBJ2-4; 8 positions match TRBD1. Trimming took 4 bases from V and 0 from J; bases not matched to a gene: 2. This CDR3 has 15 residues. Per germline, CDR1 MNHEY and CDR2 SVGAGI. The CDR3 is CASSSGGLAKNIQYF. CDR3 in DNA: TGTGCCAGCAGTTCAGGGGGCTTAGCCAAAAACATTCAGTACTTC.